This entry is about one TCR beta chain. Its target antigen remains unknown. No base quality values were provided; no much bigger clone lies one nucleotide off. The CDR3, from cysteine to phenylalanine, totals 17 residues. Of the read, only the CDR3 DNA is kept; its 51 bases are in frame from base 1. Cut back by 0 bases and 0 bases, the V and J ends lie 11 bases apart. CDR1 and CDR2 are read off the germline V gene as MGHRA and YSYEKL. Systemically healthy Caucasian individuals from Russia, 39 in total and aged 6 to 90 years, were included as donors. Each donor gave 8.5 to 10 milliliters of peripheral blood, collected into EDTA-treated Vacutainer tubes. Ficoll-Paque density-gradient centrifugation was used to isolate PBMCs, with at least 6 million per sample. Total RNA was extracted from PBMCs with Trizol reagent, with at least 6 micrograms obtained per sample. The percentages of naive CD45RAhigh/CD27high T cells were determined by flow cytometry on a PBMC aliquot from every donor.

The data were obtained in a study of blood T cells in healthy people across ages (dated by TCRdb to about 2015). Looking at the study overall: In model experiments, template switching captured roughly one uniquely barcoded TCR beta cDNA molecule for every two T cells. To track age-related changes in TCR beta repertoire diversity, the study relied on deep sequencing normalized with unique cDNA molecular identifiers. The donors were split into four age groups: young (average roughly 15 years), middle-aged (over 35), aged (over 55) and long-lived (approximately 80). Donors of different ages were randomly distributed across sequencing lanes to avoid experimental bias. Two additional independent replicas of 1 million unique cDNA reads from the same blood draw were analyzed for two donors (one aged 18 to 29 and one aged 80 or older).

Preparation of the library involved 5' RACE. The reads were generated on an Illumina HiSeq 2500. A second PCR of 7 to 11 cycles was performed with a sample-barcoded 5' primer and a J-beta primer mix. A unique molecular identifier was introduced onto each TCR beta cDNA molecule by a template-switch 5' adaptor carrying 12 random nucleotides. At least 2.5 million CDR3-containing paired-end reads were obtained from each sample. First-strand cDNA synthesis was performed from all RNA using the Mint cDNA synthesis kit, with priming by a TRBC-specific oligonucleotide. All cDNA was treated with uracil-DNA glycosylase and then went through a first 18-cycle PCR with the universal primers M1SS and BC2_uni_R. The authors processed their data as follows. Each sample was normalized by randomly selecting 1 million high-quality reads, each carrying a distinct molecular identifier. Instead of being binned into consensus sequences, reads with shared molecular identifiers were discarded. MiTCR, set to a Q25 quality threshold and the strictest error-elimination algorithm, was used for CDR3 identification, clonotype clustering and error correction. A nonparametric unseen species model with Euler transformation was used to estimate lower-bound total TCR beta diversity. TCRdb reprocessing: public reads trimmed at Q25 with fastp, clones called with MiXCR, in-frame beta chains kept. Identical CDR3 protein sequences are pooled into one entry, listed with their most common genes and DNA. TCRdb, not the authors, supplied the V and J calls. For this sample the table gives about 1.5 million distinct CDR3 sequences, of which around 40% were detected only once. Under 5% of the sample lies in the top ten.

What the research found in general, with its limitations: Because the CMV infection status of the donors was unknown, age-related changes in expanded clonotypes may potentially have been confounded. Estimates of total diversity from one million sequenced T cells were regarded as lower bounds and underestimates. Compared with the aged group, the long-lived group had more naive CD4+ T cells, fewer expanded clones and increased TCR diversity, a pattern suggesting age selection. There was a strong correlation between observed TCR beta diversity and the percentage of naive T cells measured by flow cytometry. As age increased, observed TCR beta diversity per million T cells dropped in a roughly linear way, and a significant reduction was already evident by age 40. Bulk unsorted PBMC profiling prevented conclusive comparison of naive and antigen-experienced compartments.

The sequenced material came from blood. The chain couples TRBV4-1 to TRBJ2-2, with the identity of the D gene unclear. The receptor was derived from a young woman in good health. This receptor has the CDR3 CASSQDFEATNTGELFF. The DNA is as follows: TGCGCCAGCAGCCAAGATTTTGAGGCTACGAACACCGGGGAGCTGTTTTTT.